Listed here are 3 T cell receptor beta chains from one sample, sequenced in a study of CD8 T cells in ankylosing spondylitis. Antigen specificity for these receptors is unknown. The study, taken as a whole, reports: A TCR beta motif made of under 10 highly homologous variants seemed typical of ankylosing spondylitis blood.

One entry per CDR3 protein results from TCRdb running MiXCR on the 5' RACE reads. The sample has a few hundred thousand distinct CDR3 sequences; less than 9.5% are singletons. The sample was blood, either unsorted or a sorted T cell fraction (not recorded which). These receptors were collected from a male donor with ankylosing spondylitis.

This clonotype was seen a handful of times. The gene calls are TRBV6-1 and TRBJ1-5; 9 bases fit TRBD1. The CDR3 has 14 residues. The V and J ends lost 6 bases and 7 bases, in that order; junction bases with no gene match: 7. The germline V gene encodes CDR1 MNHNS and CDR2 SASEGT. The CDR3 region is CASRPGQGRQPQHF. The CDR3 bases are TGTGCCAGCAGACCTGGACAGGGGCGACAGCCCCAGCATTTT.

This clonotype was counted only a few times. The V and J genes are TRBV19 and TRBJ1-5; D is possibly TRBD1 (5 bases). Trimming cost V 0 bases and J 5 bases, with 8 bases left between them. The CDR3 is 14 residues long. In germline, CDR1 is LNHDA, CDR2 SQIVND (reference sequence). CDR3 in DNA: TGTGCCAGTAGTATAGAGGGACCCTATCAGCCCCAGCATTTT. It encodes CASSIEGPYQPQHF. Looking up the rest from reference TRBV19 and TRBJ1-5 gives the full variable domain: DGGITQSPKYLFRKEGQNVTLSCEQNLNHDAMYWYRQDPGQGLRLIYYSQIVNDFQKGDIAEGYSVSREKKESFPLTVTSAQKNPTAFYLCASSIEGPYQPQHFGDGTRLSIL.

The chain uses TRBV20-1 and TRBJ1-1; TRBD1 agrees at 8 bases. CDR1 is DFQATT and CDR2 is SNEGSKA in the germline V gene (reference sequence). CDR3 length: 13 amino acids. Trimming at V came to 5 bases and at J to 5 bases, leaving 7 bases not matched to a gene. Here the CDR3 reads CSASDRAGTEAFF. The CDR3 nucleotides are TGCAGTGCTTCGGACAGGGCGGGGACTGAAGCTTTCTTT.